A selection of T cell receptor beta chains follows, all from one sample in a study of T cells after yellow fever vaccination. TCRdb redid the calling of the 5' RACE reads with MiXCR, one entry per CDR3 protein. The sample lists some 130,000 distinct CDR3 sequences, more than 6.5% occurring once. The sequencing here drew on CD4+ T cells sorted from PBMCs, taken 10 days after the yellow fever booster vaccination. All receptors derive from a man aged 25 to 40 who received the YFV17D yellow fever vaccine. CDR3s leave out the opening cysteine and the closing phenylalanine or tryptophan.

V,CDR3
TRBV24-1,ATSRRDGAGANVLT
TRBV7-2,ASSLSLSGRSQETQY
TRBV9,ASSRGDTQY
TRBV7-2,ASSRPGVQETQY
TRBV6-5,ASSYSSGLADQETQY
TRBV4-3,ASSQVRTDGGYT
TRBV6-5,ASSIRGRGGDEQF
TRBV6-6,ASSLDSAEQY
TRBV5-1,ASSLAFADTQY
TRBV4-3,ASSPEFTGRANEQY
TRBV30,AWSVNLAEAF
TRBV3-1,ASSHTFSDEQY
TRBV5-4,ASSADVQTQY
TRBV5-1,ASSLSGLNTGELF
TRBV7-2,ASSVSVTYNEQF
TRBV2,ASRPGSSYNEQF
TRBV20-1,SASQTVNTGELF
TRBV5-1,ASSFGQGGETQY
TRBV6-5,ASSFLNGTSDF
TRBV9,ASSVETGEYGYT
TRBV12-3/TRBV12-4,ASSLRGNNEQF
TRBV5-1,ASSLVTSGSYEQY